This TCR beta chain was profiled in a study of CD8+ T cells in alopecia areata. Sequencing templates came from extracted RNA that was reverse transcribed into cDNA. Produced via immunoSEQ multiplex PCR; TCRdb's table is partial and in-frame only. The table records 100,000 to 150,000 clones, 40% to 55% of them present only once. On this clone: Its specificity is unknown.

Lesional scalp tissue (obtained by punch biopsy) and peripheral blood were collected from alopecia areata patients. General study findings and limits: Mice gave a clearer picture of TCR sharing than patients did, possibly for HLA-related reasons. Relative to normal scalp, lesional scalp, especially alopecia totalis/universalis, showed higher clonality. Scalp samples also yield sequences from resident alphabeta T cells of normal skin.

Sequencing was performed on NKG2D-low CD8+ T cells sorted from blood. This receptor was obtained from a human donor with alopecia areata.

CDR3 bases: TGCAGCGTTGAAGATGGCAGGGGTAATAATGAGCAGTTCTTC. This encodes CSVEDGRGNNEQFF. V gene TRBV29-1 combines with J gene TRBJ2-1; tentatively, D is TRBD1 (6 bases). Germline V gene lookup returns CDR1 SQVTM and CDR2 ANQGSEA. V dropped 0 bases and J dropped 7 bases, with 13 bases sitting between them. CDR3 size: 14 residues.